The 15 T cell receptor beta chains below were found in one sample sequenced in a study of PD-L1 blockade in urothelial cancer. Time point indicated: pretreatment peripheral blood. Some clones are missing from TCRdb's copy, which holds only in-frame ones; the method was immunoSEQ multiplex PCR. Of 60,000 or so clones in the sample, approximately 83% were seen once. This material consisted of PBMCs, taken around atezolizumab (anti-PD-L1) treatment. The receptors come from an older man with urothelial cancer.

V is TRBV19 and J is TRBJ2-1, with 9 bases matching TRBD2. With 8 bases clipped from V and 5 bases from J, the junction kept 7 bases outside the gene matches. The CDR3 runs to 14 residues. Germline CDR1 and CDR2: LNHDA and SQIVND (reference sequence). Here the CDR3 DNA reads TGTGCCAGTGGCGGGGGGGGCGTCAACAATGAGCAGTTCTTC. This sequence encodes CASGGGGVNNEQFF.

V and J are TRBV7-8 and TRBJ2-7; 8 positions match TRBD1. CDR1 and CDR2 from the germline V gene are SGHVS and FQNEAQ. With 1 base clipped from V and 2 bases from J, the junction kept 4 bases outside the gene matches. The CDR3 is made up of 15 amino acids. The CDR3 protein is CASSLDRGAPYEQYF. CDR3 bases: TGTGCCAGCAGCTTAGACAGGGGGGCACCCTACGAGCAGTACTTC.

In DNA, the CDR3 is TGTGCCAGCAGCTTAGATTATTCTGCAGATACGCAGTATTTT. It encodes CASSLDYSADTQYF. The chain carries TRBV11-2 and TRBJ2-3, with unresolved D. This CDR3 spans 14 amino acids. The germline V and J ends were trimmed by 0 bases and 4 bases, with 8 bases remaining between them. Germline V gene data show CDR1 as SGHAT and CDR2 as FQNNGV.

The rearrangement links TRBV5-1 to TRBJ2-7, with TRBD1 matching 8 bases. V trimming: 0 bases; J trimming: 2 bases; junction bases outside the gene matches: 4. Germline values: CDR1 SGHRS, CDR2 YFSETQ. The CDR3 sequence is 15 residues long. The CDR3 DNA is TGCGCCAGCAGCTTGGGGACAGGGATCCCCTACGAGCAGTACTTC. Encoded protein: CASSLGTGIPYEQYF. Together with reference TRBV5-1 and TRBJ2-7, the CDR3 gives the full variable domain: KAGVTQTPRYLIKTRGQQVTLSCSPISGHRSVSWYQQTPGQGLQFLFEYFSETQRNKGNFPGRFSGRQFSNSRSEMNVSTLELGDSALYLCASSLGTGIPYEQYFGPGTRLTVT.

The table lists this clone with a count of one. The gene calls are TRBV18 and TRBJ2-7, with 8 bases identical to TRBD1. This CDR3 contains 16 residues. The junction had 7 bases not matched to a gene; V was cut back by 3 bases and J by 0 bases. CDR1 is KGHSH, CDR2 LQKENI, per germline. The CDR3 DNA is TGTGCCAGCTCACCTTTAAGGACAGGGAGCTCCTACGAGCAGTACTTC. Translating gives CASSPLRTGSSYEQYF.

The sample holds a few counts of this clone. Distinct nucleotide sequences in the sample also encode this CDR3. The gene calls are TRBV6-5 and TRBJ2-2, with TRBD1 matching over 7 bases. This CDR3 spans 14 amino acids. CDR1 and CDR2 (germline): MNHEY, SVGAGI. Trimming cost V 6 bases and J 1 base; bases outside gene matches: 2. This CDR3 reads CASSRTGNTGELFF. CDR3 nucleotide sequence: TGTGCCAGCAGCCGGACAGGGAACACCGGGGAGCTGTTTTTT.

V gene TRBV6-5 combines with J gene TRBJ2-1; D gene uncertain. CDR1 is MNHEY, CDR2 SVGAGI, per germline. CDR3 length: 13 residues. The V end was cut by 2 bases, the J end by 6 bases, with 8 bases between. The CDR3 sequence is CASSYASFNEQFF. The CDR3 region has the DNA TGTGCCAGCAGTTACGCGTCTTTCAATGAGCAGTTCTTC.

This sequence joins TRBV9 and TRBJ2-1; possibly TRBD1 for D (5 bases). The CDR3 extends over 14 amino acids. Trimming cost V 0 bases and J 10 bases, with 14 bases left between them. CDR1 is SGDLS, CDR2 YYNGEE, per germline. The CDR3 reads CASSVDWTMGEQFF. The CDR3 DNA is TGTGCCAGCAGCGTAGATTGGACAATGGGCGAGCAGTTCTTC.

The chain carries TRBV28 and TRBJ2-1; D possibly corresponds to TRBD2 (5 bases). The CDR3 sequence is 14 residues long. The V and J ends lost 2 bases and 5 bases respectively, with 10 bases between them. CDR1 and CDR2 (germline): MDHEN, SYDVKM. The CDR3 loop reads CASSLRGSNNEQFF. The CDR3, as DNA: TGTGCCAGCAGTTTACGGGGAAGCAACAATGAGCAGTTCTTC.

J is TRBJ2-7 and V is TRBV5-4; 11 bases are shared with TRBD1. The CDR3 is made up of 15 amino acids. Germline loops: CDR1 SGHNT, CDR2 YYREEE (reference sequence). V shed 1 base and J 11 bases; nucleotides not matched to a gene: 11. The CDR3 bases are TGTGCCAGCAGCTTGCCACACCCTGGACAGGGGGCAAAGTACTTC. Translated: CASSLPHPGQGAKYF.

The chain has TRBV30 and TRBJ1-2, with D unclear. This CDR3 is built from 13 residues. V lost 4 bases to trimming and J lost 4 bases, with 13 bases between them. Germline V gives CDR1 GTSNPN, CDR2 SVGIG (reference sequence). Here the CDR3 reads CAWTPGQVYGYTF. The CDR3 bases are TGTGCCTGGACTCCTGGGCAGGTCTATGGCTACACCTTC.

This clone appeared a few times. The rearrangement joins TRBV6-1 to TRBJ2-5, with 10 bases identical to TRBD1. Germline V CDR1 and CDR2: MNHNS, SASEGT. V dropped 8 bases and J dropped 4; count of bases not matched to a gene: 10. The length of the CDR3 is 15 residues. CDR3 nucleotide sequence: TGTGCCAGCGAGGCCGGGACAGGGGTGGGAGAGACCCAGTACTTC. Translation: CASEAGTGVGETQYF.

J is TRBJ2-3 and V is TRBV13, with 9 positions matching TRBD2. Germline CDR1 PRHDT, CDR2 FYEKMQ (reference sequence). The CDR3 is 16 residues long. The ends lost 1 base at V and 14 bases at J; junction bases unmatched: 16. CDR3 residues: CASSLDSGSKHRYAYF. CDR3 nucleotide sequence: TGTGCCAGCAGCTTAGATAGCGGGAGCAAGCACAGATACGCGTATTTT.

This rearrangement joins TRBV5-6 to TRBJ2-2; perhaps TRBD2 as D (5 bases). V lost 0 bases and J lost 6, with 9 bases in between. CDR1 SGHDT and CDR2 YYEEEE come from the germline V gene. The CDR3 runs 14 residues. The CDR3 loop reads CASSLATSSGELFF. In nucleotides, the CDR3 is TGTGCCAGCAGCTTGGCCACTAGTTCCGGGGAGCTGTTTTTT.

The genes are TRBV7-2 and TRBJ2-7; D is unresolved. This CDR3 region has 11 residues. CDR1 SGHTA and CDR2 FQGNSA come from the germline V gene. V was shortened by 5 bases and J by 7 bases, with 9 bases between the two germline ends. The CDR3 is CASSPGAEQYF. DNA for the CDR3: TGTGCCAGCAGCCCCGGTGCTGAGCAGTACTTC. The full variable domain, in which reference TRBV7-2 and TRBJ2-7 provide the parts outside the CDR3, is GAGVSQSPSNKVTEKGKDVELRCDPISGHTALYWYRQSLGQGLEFLIYFQGNSAPDKSGLPSDRFSAERTGGSVSTLTIQRTQQEDSAVYLCASSPGAEQYFGPGTRLTVT.